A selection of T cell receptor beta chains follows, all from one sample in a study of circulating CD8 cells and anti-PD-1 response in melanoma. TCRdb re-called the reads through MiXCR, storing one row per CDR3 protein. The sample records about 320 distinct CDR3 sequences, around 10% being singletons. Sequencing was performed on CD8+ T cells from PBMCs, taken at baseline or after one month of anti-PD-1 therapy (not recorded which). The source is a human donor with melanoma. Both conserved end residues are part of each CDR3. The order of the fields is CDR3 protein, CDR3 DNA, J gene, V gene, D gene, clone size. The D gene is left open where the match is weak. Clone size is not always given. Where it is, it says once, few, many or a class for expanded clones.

CASSFQGAFDYGYTF TGTGCCAGTAGTTTCCAGGGGGCGTTCGACTATGGCTACACCTTC TRBJ1-2 TRBV19 TRBD1 large
CASSLSSDPTYGYTF TGTGCCAGCAGCTTATCCAGCGATCCCACTTATGGCTACACCTTC TRBJ1-2 TRBV7-3 - once
CASSVDRVGQPQHF TGTGCCAGTAGTGTCGACAGGGTTGGGCAGCCCCAGCATTTT TRBJ1-5 TRBV19 TRBD1 medium-sized
CASGLVTTGEEAFF TGTGCTAGTGGTTTGGTGACGACGGGTGAGGAAGCTTTCTTT TRBJ1-1 TRBV12-5 - -
CASSADRGWYEQYF TGTGCCAGCAGTGCGGACAGGGGATGGTACGAGCAGTACTTC TRBJ2-7 TRBV6-6 TRBD1 large
CAGQRAFF TGTGCCGGCCAGAGAGCTTTCTTT TRBJ1-1 TRBV19 - large
CASSPGGESTDTQYF TGTGCCAGCAGCCCCGGGGGGGAGAGCACAGATACGCAGTATTTT TRBJ2-3 TRBV7-2 TRBD2 medium-sized
CSARSTATNEKLFF TGCAGTGCTAGATCGACAGCAACTAATGAAAAACTGTTTTTT TRBJ1-4 TRBV20-1 - few
CASSGLASSTDTQYF TGTGCCAGCAGTGGCCTCGCGTCTAGCACAGATACGCAGTATTTT TRBJ2-3 TRBV2 - -
CASSGFASSTDTQYF TGTGCCAGCAGTGGCTTCGCGTCTAGCACAGATACGCAGTATTTT TRBJ2-3 TRBV2 - -
CASSQASTVNTGELFF TGCGCCAGCAGCCAAGCTTCAACAGTGAACACCGGGGAGCTGTTTTTT TRBJ2-2 TRBV4-1 - large
CASSYSTGYGYTF TGTGCCAGCAGTTACTCGACAGGGTATGGCTACACCTTC TRBJ1-2 TRBV6-2/TRBV6-3 TRBD1 large
CASSPYSASDRKYEQYF TGTGCCAGCTCACCATACAGCGCGTCGGACAGAAAATACGAGCAGTACTTC TRBJ2-7 TRBV18 - medium-sized
CASRERTSGTEHEQYF TGTGCCAGCAGGGAACGGACTAGCGGGACGGAGCACGAGCAGTACTTC TRBJ2-7 TRBV27 TRBD2 -
CASTKPGQGVYEQYF TGTGCCAGCACCAAACCGGGACAGGGGGTTTACGAGCAGTACTTC TRBJ2-7 TRBV25-1 TRBD1 -
CAISEQGKKETQYF TGTGCCATCAGTGAGCAGGGGAAAAAAGAGACCCAGTACTTC TRBJ2-5 TRBV10-3 - few
CASSLAGTRQYEQYF TGTGCCAGCAGTTTAGCCGGGACAAGACAGTACGAGCAGTACTTC TRBJ2-7 TRBV27 - large
CASSLIPESSYEQYF TGCGCCAGCAGCCTCATCCCGGAAAGCTCCTACGAGCAGTACTTC TRBJ2-7 TRBV4-1 - hyperexpanded
CASSYIQETQYF TGTGCCAGCAGCTATATACAAGAGACCCAGTACTTC TRBJ2-5 TRBV11-2 - -
CASSQEGRRGETQYF TGCGCCAGCAGCCAAGAGGGGCGGCGGGGAGAGACCCAGTACTTC TRBJ2-5 TRBV4-3 - large
CASSQVGSSGPTDTQYF TGCGCCAGCAGCCAAGTTGGCTCTAGCGGGCCCACAGATACGCAGTATTTT TRBJ2-3 TRBV1 - -
CASSLVLAGGELFF TGTGCCAGCAGCTTAGTACTAGCCGGCGGGGAGCTGTTTTTT TRBJ2-2 TRBV7-2 - large
CASSAWQGLAEPFF TGTGCCAGTAGTGCATGGCAGGGGCTAGCAGAACCGTTTTTT TRBJ1-4 TRBV19 - -
CASSLGPGRRDGEQFF TGTGCCAGCAGCTTGGGCCCCGGCCGAAGGGATGGTGAGCAGTTCTTC TRBJ2-1 TRBV5-5 - -
CASSLGASGAYEQYF TGTGCCAGCAGCTTAGGGGCTAGCGGGGCCTACGAGCAGTACTTC TRBJ2-7 TRBV7-2 TRBD2 medium-sized
CASSQGQGSSYEQYF TGTGCCAGCAGCCAGGGGCAGGGAAGCTCCTACGAGCAGTACTTC TRBJ2-7 TRBV7-2 - medium-sized
CASSWGAAYGYTF TGTGCCAGCAGTTGGGGGGCTGCCTATGGCTACACCTTC TRBJ1-2 TRBV25-1 - medium-sized
CASSIGEIGSTFF TGTGCCAGTAGTATCGGGGAGATAGGGAGCACTTTCTTT TRBJ1-1 TRBV19 - once
CASSDSGGGNEQYF TGTGCCAGCAGCGATAGCGGGGGGGGCAACGAGCAGTACTTC TRBJ2-7 TRBV2 TRBD2 large
CAWSLGTGGFEQYF TGTGCCTGGAGCCTGGGGACAGGGGGCTTCGAGCAGTACTTC TRBJ2-7 TRBV30 TRBD1 medium-sized
CASSLSSFRELFF TGTGCCAGTAGTTTATCTAGCTTCAGGGAGCTGTTTTTT TRBJ2-2 TRBV19 - large
CASSKVGPDGLNYGYTF TGTGCCAGCAGCAAAGTTGGGCCGGACGGATTAAACTATGGCTACACCTTC TRBJ1-2 TRBV21-1 - large
CSVALPDGPGELFF TGCAGTGTCGCACTCCCGGACGGGCCCGGGGAGCTGTTTTTT TRBJ2-2 TRBV20-1 - medium-sized
CASSVVPSYEQYF TGTGCCAGCAGCGTAGTTCCCTCCTACGAGCAGTACTTC TRBJ2-7 TRBV9 - large